In its sample, the clone carrying this TCR beta chain was seen many times. Its antigen is not identified. The sample is drawn from a study of response to subunit inactivated influenza vaccine. Findings and limits, study-wide: Authors proposed each seasonal influenza vaccination draws in few new T cells.

TCRdb analysed the RT-PCR reads with MiXCR anew, one entry per CDR3 protein. The sample consists of about 500,000 distinct CDR3 sequences, approximately 15% of them appearing once. Germline CDR1 and CDR2: DFQATT and SNEGSKA (reference sequence). J lost 6 bases, V lost 3 bases, and 4 bases had no gene match. This CDR3 region has 12 residues. Sample: CD4+ T cells sorted from PBMCs, taken less than 30 months after vaccination. The rearrangement uses TRBV20-1 and TRBJ2-7; 8 positions match TRBD2. The sequence was obtained from a man between 50 and 69 years old who received an inactivated influenza vaccine. The CDR3 protein is CSASSSGSEQYF. CDR3 coding DNA: TGCAGTGCTAGCTCAAGCGGGAGCGAGCAGTACTTC.